This TCR beta chain is from a study of monozygotic twins with cystic fibrosis. Measured with immunoSEQ multiplex PCR; TCRdb has only the in-frame clones, and not every one. The sample yields about 22,000 clones, approximately 97% seen once. The CDR3 has 16 residues. V gave up 5 bases and J gave up 4 bases; unmatched junction bases: 8. In germline, CDR1 is SEHNR, CDR2 FQNEAQ (reference sequence). Sequencing was carried out using blood. The chain couples TRBV7-9 to TRBJ2-2; 9 bases line up with TRBD2. This clonotype was sampled from a girl aged 5-17 years with cystic fibrosis. This chain's CDR3 is CASSPLSGRPTGELFF. CDR3 in DNA: TGTGCCAGCAGCCCCCTTAGCGGGAGACCCACCGGGGAGCTGTTTTTT.